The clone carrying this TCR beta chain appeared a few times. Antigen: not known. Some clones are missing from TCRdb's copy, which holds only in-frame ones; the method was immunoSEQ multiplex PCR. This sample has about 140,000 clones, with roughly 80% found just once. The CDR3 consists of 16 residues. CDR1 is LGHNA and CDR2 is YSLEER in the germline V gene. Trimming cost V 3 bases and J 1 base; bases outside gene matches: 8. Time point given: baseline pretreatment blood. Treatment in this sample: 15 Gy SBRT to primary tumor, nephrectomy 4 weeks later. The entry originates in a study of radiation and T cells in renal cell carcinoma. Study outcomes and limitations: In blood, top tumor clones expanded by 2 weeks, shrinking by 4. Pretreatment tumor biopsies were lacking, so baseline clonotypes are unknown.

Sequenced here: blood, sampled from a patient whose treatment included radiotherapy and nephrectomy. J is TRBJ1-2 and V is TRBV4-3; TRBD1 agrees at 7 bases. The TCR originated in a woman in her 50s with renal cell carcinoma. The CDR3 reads CASSHYTGVGNYGYTF. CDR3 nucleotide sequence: TGCGCCAGCAGCCATTATACAGGGGTTGGTAACTATGGCTACACCTTC.